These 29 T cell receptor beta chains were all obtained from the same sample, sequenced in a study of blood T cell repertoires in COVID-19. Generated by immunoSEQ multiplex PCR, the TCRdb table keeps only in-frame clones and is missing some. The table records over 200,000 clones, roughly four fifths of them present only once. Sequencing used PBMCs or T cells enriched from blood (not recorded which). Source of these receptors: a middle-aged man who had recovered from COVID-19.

The CDR3 bases are TGTGCCAGCAGCCTCAGGGGGAGCGACGAGCAGTACTTC. Its translation is CASSLRGSDEQYF. The V call is TRBV11-3, the J call TRBJ2-7; 7 bases are shared with TRBD1. CDR1 SGHNT and CDR2 YENEEA come from the germline V gene. The CDR3 has 13 residues. V lost 5 bases, J lost 5 bases, and 6 bases stayed unmatched.

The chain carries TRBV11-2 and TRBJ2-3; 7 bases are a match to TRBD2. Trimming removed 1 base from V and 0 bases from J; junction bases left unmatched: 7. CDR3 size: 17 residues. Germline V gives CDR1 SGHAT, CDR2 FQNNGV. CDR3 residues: CASSLGSSGVSTDTQYF. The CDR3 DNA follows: TGTGCCAGCAGCTTAGGGTCCAGCGGGGTTAGCACAGATACGCAGTATTTT.

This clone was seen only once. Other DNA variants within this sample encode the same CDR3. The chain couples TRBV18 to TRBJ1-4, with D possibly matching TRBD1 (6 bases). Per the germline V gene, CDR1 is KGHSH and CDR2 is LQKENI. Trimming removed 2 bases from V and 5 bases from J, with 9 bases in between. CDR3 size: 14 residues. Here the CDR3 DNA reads TGTGCCAGCTCACCAGGGGGCGCGAATGAAAAACTGTTTTTT. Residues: CASSPGGANEKLFF.

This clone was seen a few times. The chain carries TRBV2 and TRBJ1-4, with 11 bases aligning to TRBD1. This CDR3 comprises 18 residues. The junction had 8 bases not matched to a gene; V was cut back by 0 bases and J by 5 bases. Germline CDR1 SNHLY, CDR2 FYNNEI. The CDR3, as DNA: TGTGCCAGCAGTGAAGCGCTTCTCGGGACAGGGGGGAATGAAAAACTGTTTTTT. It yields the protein CASSEALLGTGGNEKLFF. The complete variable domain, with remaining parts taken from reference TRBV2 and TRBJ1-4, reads EPEVTQTPSHQVTQMGQEVILRCVPISNHLYFYWYRQILGQKVEFLVSFYNNEISEKSEIFDDQFSVERPDGSNFTLKIRSTKLEDSAMYFCASSEALLGTGGNEKLFFGSGTQLSVL.

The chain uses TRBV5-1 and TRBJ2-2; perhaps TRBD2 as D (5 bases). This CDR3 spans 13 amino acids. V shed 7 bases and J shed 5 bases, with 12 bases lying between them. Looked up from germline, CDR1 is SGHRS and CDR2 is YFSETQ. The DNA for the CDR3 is TGCGCCAGCCGATCGCGGAGGACCGGGGAGCTGTTTTTT. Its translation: CASRSRRTGELFF. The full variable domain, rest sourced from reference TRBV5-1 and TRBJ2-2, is KAGVTQTPRYLIKTRGQQVTLSCSPISGHRSVSWYQQTPGQGLQFLFEYFSETQRNKGNFPGRFSGRQFSNSRSEMNVSTLELGDSALYLCASRSRRTGELFFGEGSRLTVL.

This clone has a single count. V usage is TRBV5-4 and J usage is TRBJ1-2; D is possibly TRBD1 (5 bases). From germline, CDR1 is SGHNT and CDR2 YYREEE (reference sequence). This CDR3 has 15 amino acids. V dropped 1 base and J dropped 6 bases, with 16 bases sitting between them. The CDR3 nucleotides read TGTGCCAGCAGCTTGCCAGGGATAACGGTACATGGCTACACCTTC. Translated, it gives CASSLPGITVHGYTF.

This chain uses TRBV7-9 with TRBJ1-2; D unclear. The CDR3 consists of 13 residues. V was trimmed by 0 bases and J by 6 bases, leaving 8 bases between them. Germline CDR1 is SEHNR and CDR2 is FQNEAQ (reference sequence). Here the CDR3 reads CASSLARANGYTF. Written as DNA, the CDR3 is TGTGCCAGCAGCTTAGCGAGGGCGAATGGCTACACCTTC.

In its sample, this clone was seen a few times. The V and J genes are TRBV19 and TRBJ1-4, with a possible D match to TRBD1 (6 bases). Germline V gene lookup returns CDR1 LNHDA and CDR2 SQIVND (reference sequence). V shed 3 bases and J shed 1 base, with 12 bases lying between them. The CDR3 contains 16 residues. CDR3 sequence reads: CASSIGRGVTNEKLFF. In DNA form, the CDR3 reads TGTGCCAGTAGTATTGGCAGGGGCGTAACTAATGAAAAACTGTTTTTT.

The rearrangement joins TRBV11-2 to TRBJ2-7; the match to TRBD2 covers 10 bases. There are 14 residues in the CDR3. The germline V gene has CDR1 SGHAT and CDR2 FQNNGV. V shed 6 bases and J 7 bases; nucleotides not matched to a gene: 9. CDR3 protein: CASSFSGRAKEQYF. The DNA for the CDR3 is TGTGCCAGCAGTTTCAGCGGGAGGGCCAAAGAGCAGTACTTC.

The CDR3 loop reads CASRHEEGSFYEQYF. As DNA, the CDR3 is TGTGCCAGCAGACACGAGGAGGGTTCTTTCTACGAGCAGTACTTC. The rearrangement links TRBV5-5 to TRBJ2-7; D may be TRBD2 (6 bases). Germline CDR1 reads SGHKS; CDR2 reads YYEKEE (reference sequence). This CDR3 has 15 residues. V gave up 5 bases and J gave up 3 bases, with 18 bases separating them. The variable domain in full, with the rest retrieved from reference TRBV5-5 and TRBJ2-7, is DAGVTQSPTHLIKTRGQQVTLRCSPISGHKSVSWYQQVLGQGPQFIFQYYEKEERGRGNFPDRFSARQFPNYSSELNVNALLLGDSALYLCASRHEEGSFYEQYFGPGTRLTVT.

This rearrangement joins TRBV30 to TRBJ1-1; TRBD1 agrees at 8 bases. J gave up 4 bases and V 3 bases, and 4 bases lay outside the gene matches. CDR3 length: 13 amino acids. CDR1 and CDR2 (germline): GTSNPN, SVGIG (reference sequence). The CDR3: CAWREQGATEAFF. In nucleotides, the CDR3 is TGTGCCTGGAGGGAGCAGGGGGCCACTGAAGCTTTCTTT. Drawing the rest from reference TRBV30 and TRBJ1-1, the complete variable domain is SQTIHQWPATLVQPVGSPLSLECTVEGTSNPNLYWYRQAAGRGLQLLFYSVGIGQISSEVPQNLSASRPQDRQFILSSKKLLLSDSGFYLCAWREQGATEAFFGQGTRLTVV.

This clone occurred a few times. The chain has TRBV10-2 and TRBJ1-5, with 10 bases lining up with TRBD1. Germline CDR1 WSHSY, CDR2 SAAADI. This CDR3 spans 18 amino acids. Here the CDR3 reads CGCRTTGQGSHSNQPQHF. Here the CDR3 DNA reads TGCGGATGCCGCACGACGGGACAGGGGTCCCATAGCAATCAGCCCCAGCATTTT.

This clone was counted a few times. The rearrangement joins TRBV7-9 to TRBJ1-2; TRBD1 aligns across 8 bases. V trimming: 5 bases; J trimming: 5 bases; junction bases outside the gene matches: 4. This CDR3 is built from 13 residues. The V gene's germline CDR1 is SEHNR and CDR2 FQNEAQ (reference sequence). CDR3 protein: CASSLDRGYGYTF. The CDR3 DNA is TGTGCCAGCAGCCTAGACAGGGGATATGGCTACACCTTC.

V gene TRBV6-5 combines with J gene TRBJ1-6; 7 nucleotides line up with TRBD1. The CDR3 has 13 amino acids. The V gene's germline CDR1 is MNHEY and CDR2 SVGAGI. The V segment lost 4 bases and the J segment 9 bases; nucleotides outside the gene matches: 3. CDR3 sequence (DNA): TGTGCCAGCAGTTCATCAGGGGGTTCACCCCTCCACTTT. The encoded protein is CASSSSGGSPLHF.

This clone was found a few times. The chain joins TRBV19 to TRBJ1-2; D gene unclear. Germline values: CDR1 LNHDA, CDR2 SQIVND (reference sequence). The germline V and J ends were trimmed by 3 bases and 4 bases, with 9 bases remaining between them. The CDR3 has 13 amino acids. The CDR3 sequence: CASSISVFYGYTF. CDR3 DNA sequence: TGTGCCAGTAGTATCTCGGTTTTCTATGGCTACACCTTC.

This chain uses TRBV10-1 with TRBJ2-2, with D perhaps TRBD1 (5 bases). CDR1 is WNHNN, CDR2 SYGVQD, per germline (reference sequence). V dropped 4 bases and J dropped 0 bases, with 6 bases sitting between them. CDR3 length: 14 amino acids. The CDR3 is CASSGQSNTGELFF. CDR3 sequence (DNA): TGCGCCAGCAGTGGACAGTCGAACACCGGGGAGCTGTTTTTT.

Here the CDR3 reads CASSLQQGASTEAFF. CDR3 bases: TGCGCCAGCAGCTTGCAACAGGGGGCCAGCACTGAAGCTTTCTTT. The rearrangement uses TRBV5-1 and TRBJ1-1, with 9 bases identical to TRBD1. This CDR3 region has 15 residues. With 1 base clipped from V and 4 bases from J, the junction kept 5 bases outside the gene matches. Per the germline V gene, CDR1 is SGHRS and CDR2 is YFSETQ.

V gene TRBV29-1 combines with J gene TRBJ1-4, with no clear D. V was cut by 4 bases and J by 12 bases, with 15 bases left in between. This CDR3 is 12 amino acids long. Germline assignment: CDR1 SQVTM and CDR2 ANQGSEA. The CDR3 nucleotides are TGCAGCGTTGTCTTCGTGGGAGGAGAACTGTTTTTT. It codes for CSVVFVGGELFF. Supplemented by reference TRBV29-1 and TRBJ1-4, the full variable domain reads SAVISQKPSRDICQRGTSLTIQCQVDSQVTMMFWYRQQPGQSLTLIATANQGSEATYESGFVIDKFPISRPNLTFSTLTVSNMSPEDSSIYLCSVVFVGGELFFGSGTQLSVL.

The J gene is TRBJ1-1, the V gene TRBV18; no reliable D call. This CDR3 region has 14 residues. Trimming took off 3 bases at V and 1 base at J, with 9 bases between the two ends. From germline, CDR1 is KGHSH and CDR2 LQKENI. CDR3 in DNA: TGTGCCAGCTCACCGGGAGTTAGGAACACTGAAGCTTTCTTT. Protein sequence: CASSPGVRNTEAFF.

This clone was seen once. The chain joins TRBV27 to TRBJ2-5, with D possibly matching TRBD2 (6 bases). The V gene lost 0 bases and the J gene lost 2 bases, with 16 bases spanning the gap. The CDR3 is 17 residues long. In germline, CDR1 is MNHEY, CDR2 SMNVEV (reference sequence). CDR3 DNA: TGTGCCAGCAGTTTATCGATGGAGATAGCGGCGCAAGAGACCCAGTACTTC. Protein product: CASSLSMEIAAQETQYF.

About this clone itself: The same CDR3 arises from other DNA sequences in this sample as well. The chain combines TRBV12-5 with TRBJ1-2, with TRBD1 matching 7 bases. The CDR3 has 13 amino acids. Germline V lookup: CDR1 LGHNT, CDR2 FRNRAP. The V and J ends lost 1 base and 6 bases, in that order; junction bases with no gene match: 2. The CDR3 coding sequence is TGTGCTAGTGGTTTGGGACAGGGTGATGGCTACACCTTC. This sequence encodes CASGLGQGDGYTF.

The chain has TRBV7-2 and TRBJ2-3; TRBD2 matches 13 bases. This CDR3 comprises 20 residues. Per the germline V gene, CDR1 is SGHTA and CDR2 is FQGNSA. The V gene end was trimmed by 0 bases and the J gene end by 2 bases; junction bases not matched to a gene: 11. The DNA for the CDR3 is TGTGCCAGCAGCTTAGCAACGGGACTAGCGGGACCAATCCCCACAGATACGCAGTATTTT. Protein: CASSLATGLAGPIPTDTQYF.

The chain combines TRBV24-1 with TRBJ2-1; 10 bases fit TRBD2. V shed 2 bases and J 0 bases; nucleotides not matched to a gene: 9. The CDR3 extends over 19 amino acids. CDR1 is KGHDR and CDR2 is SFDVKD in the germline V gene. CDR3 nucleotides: TGTGCCACCAGTGATTCCTTCATTAGCGGGAGGAGCTCCTACAATGAGCAGTTCTTC. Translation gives CATSDSFISGRSSYNEQFF.

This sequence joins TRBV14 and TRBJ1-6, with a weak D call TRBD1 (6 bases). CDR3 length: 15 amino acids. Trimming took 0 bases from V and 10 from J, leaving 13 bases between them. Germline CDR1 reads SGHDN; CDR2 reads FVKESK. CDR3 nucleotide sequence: TGTGCCAGCAGCCAAGAATGGGACACCGTATCACCCCTCCACTTT. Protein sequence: CASSQEWDTVSPLHF.

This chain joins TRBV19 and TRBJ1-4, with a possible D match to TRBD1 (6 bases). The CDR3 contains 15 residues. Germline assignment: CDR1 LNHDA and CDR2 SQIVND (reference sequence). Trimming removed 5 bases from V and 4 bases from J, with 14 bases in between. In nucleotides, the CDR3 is TGTGCCAGTAGTGTCCCGAACAGGGATAATGAAAAACTGTTTTTT. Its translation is CASSVPNRDNEKLFF.

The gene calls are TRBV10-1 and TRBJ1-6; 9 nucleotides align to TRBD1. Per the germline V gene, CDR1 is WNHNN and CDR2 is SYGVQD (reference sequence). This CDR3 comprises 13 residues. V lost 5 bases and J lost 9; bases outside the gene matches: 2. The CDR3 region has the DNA TGCGCCAGCAGTCAGACAGGGGGTTCACCCCTCCACTTT. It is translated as CASSQTGGSPLHF.

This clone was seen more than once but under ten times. The CDR3 DNA sequence: TGTGCGACGGACACCACCTCTGGGGCCAACGTCCTGACTTTC. It is translated as CATDTTSGANVLTF. The chain couples TRBV19 to TRBJ2-6, with D perhaps matching TRBD1 (5 bases). The V gene's germline CDR1 is LNHDA and CDR2 SQIVND (reference sequence). There are 14 residues in the CDR3.

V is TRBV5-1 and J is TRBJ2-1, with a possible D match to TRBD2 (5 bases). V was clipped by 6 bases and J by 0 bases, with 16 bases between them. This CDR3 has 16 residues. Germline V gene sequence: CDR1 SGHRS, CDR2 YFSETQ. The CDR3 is CASTPPGGSSYNEQFF. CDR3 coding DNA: TGCGCCAGCACACCCCCCGGTGGGAGCTCCTACAATGAGCAGTTCTTC.

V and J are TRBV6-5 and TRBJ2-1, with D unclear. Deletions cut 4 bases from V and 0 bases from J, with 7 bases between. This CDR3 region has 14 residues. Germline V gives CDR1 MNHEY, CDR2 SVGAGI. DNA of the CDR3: TGTGCCAGCAGTTCCACTCCCTCCTACAATGAGCAGTTCTTC. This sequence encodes CASSSTPSYNEQFF.